The next 5 T cell receptor beta chains were all read from a single sample in a study of T cell responses to AZD1222 COVID-19 vaccine. Clones were sequenced by immunoSEQ multiplex PCR, and TCRdb holds only the in-frame ones, with some missing. The sample lists around 100,000 clones, 85% to 90% occurring once. Sequenced here: peripheral blood, sampled on day 0 of AZD1222 vaccination. These receptors came from an adult in good health.

The V call is TRBV5-1, the J call TRBJ2-6; the D gene could be TRBD1 or TRBD2 (6 bases each). Germline V gene lookup returns CDR1 SGHRS and CDR2 YFSETQ. The V and J ends lost 7 bases and 11 bases respectively, with 25 bases between them. The CDR3 consists of 16 residues. The CDR3 region is CASRSEVFGGGHVLTF. The CDR3 DNA is TGCGCCAGCCGATCGGAGGTCTTCGGGGGCGGCCACGTCCTGACTTTC.

This clone appeared once. V gene TRBV19 combines with J gene TRBJ1-1; no definite D call. V was pared by 4 bases and J by 1 base, with 16 bases between. There are 16 residues in the CDR3. The germline V gene encodes CDR1 LNHDA and CDR2 SQIVND (reference sequence). CDR3 region: CASSKRSVSSNTEAFF. DNA of the CDR3: TGTGCCAGTAGTAAGAGGTCAGTATCCTCGAACACTGAAGCTTTCTTT.

This chain links TRBV29-1 with TRBJ1-1, with a weak D call TRBD1 (6 bases). Trimming removed 6 bases at V and 5 bases at J, with 19 bases between. Germline V gene lookup returns CDR1 SQVTM and CDR2 ANQGSEA. The CDR3 sequence is 14 residues long. The CDR3 DNA is TGCAGCGTACTCCGGGGGGGCGCGAGGACTGAAGCTTTCTTT. Amino acid sequence: CSVLRGGARTEAFF.

This chain uses TRBV5-8 with TRBJ2-7; 9 bases match TRBD1. The CDR3 is 15 amino acids. V dropped 4 bases and J dropped 3; count of bases not matched to a gene: 8. Germline V gene data show CDR1 as SGHTS and CDR2 as YDEGEE. The CDR3 is CASSRTGTGIYEQYF. For the CDR3, the DNA is TGTGCCAGCAGCAGAACCGGGACAGGGATCTACGAGCAGTACTTC.

The chain links TRBV12-3 or TRBV12-4 to TRBJ1-1; 7 bases fit TRBD1. The V and J ends lost 5 bases and 11 bases, in that order; junction bases with no gene match: 5. The CDR3 spans 11 residues. The CDR3 here is CASSADRVAFF. CDR3 sequence (DNA): TGTGCCAGCAGTGCTGACAGGGTTGCTTTCTTT.